This record concerns one T cell receptor beta chain sequence. Its matching antigen is unknown. This sample was taken from a study of shared clonotypes between healthy human individuals. Notes on the study in general: Clonotype sharing among donors was thought likely to change with sequencing depth.

Adult donors, all healthy and HIV-negative, had no recent acute infections or vaccinations. Memory CD4+ cells were the fraction left after CD45RA+ naive selection. The authors' processing: ImmunoSEQ yielded junction-only sequences lacking quality scores, so filtering differed. The method was immunoSEQ multiplex PCR; TCRdb's version includes in-frame clones alone and lacks a portion of them. D and trimming come from the DNA, and the V and J calls and clone size come from that table. Among 2 million to 2.5 million clones listed, approximately 94% were seen once. The source is a man younger than 35 in good health. The sample consisted of naive CD4+ T cells sorted from blood. The subset: CD45RA+ positively selected.

CDR3 sequence reads: CASRAGTPSGGYTF. The DNA of the CDR3 is TGTGCCAGCAGGGCCGGGACCCCCAGTGGAGGCTACACCTTC. The genes are TRBV6-5 and TRBJ1-2, with D perhaps matching TRBD1 (5 bases). V lost 6 bases, J lost 8 bases, and 19 bases lay in between. This CDR3 spans 14 amino acids. The germline CDR1 and CDR2 sequences are MNHEY and SVGAGI.